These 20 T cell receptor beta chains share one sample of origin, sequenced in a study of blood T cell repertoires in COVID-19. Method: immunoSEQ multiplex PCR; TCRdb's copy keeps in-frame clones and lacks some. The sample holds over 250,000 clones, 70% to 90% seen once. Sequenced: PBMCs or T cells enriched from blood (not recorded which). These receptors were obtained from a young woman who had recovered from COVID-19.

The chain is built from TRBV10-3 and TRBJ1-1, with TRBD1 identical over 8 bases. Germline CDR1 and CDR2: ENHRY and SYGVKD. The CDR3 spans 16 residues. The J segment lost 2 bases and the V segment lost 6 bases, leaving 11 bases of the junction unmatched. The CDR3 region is CAISEETGAFNTEAFF. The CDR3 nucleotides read TGTGCCATCAGCGAGGAGACAGGGGCGTTTAACACTGAAGCTTTCTTT.

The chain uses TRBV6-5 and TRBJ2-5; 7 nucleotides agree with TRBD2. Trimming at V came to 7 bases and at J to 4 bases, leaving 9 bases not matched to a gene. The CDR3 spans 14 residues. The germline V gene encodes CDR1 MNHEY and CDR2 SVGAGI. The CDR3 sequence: CASTPGRGRETQYF. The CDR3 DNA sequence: TGTGCCAGCACCCCGGGGAGGGGACGAGAGACCCAGTACTTC.

CDR3 residues: CASSPGGNTEAFF. In DNA, the CDR3 is TGTGCCAGCAGCCCCGGGGGGAACACTGAAGCTTTCTTT. The rearrangement uses TRBV9 and TRBJ1-1, with a possible D match to TRBD1 (5 bases). The CDR3 loop spans 13 amino acids. Germline CDR1 SGDLS, CDR2 YYNGEE. The V and J ends lost 4 bases and 1 base respectively, with 8 bases between them.

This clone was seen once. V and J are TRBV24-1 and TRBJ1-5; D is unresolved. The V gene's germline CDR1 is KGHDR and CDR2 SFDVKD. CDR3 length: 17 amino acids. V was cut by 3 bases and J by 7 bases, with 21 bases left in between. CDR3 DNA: TGTGCCACCAGTGATCCTCGTCCCCACTACGAGGGACAGCCCCAGCATTTT. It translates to CATSDPRPHYEGQPQHF.

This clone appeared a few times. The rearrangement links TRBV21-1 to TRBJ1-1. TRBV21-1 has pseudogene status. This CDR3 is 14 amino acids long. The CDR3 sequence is CASSKVGVNTEAFF. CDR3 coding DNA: TGTGCCAGCAGCAAAGTTGGAGTTAACACTGAAGCTTTCTTT.

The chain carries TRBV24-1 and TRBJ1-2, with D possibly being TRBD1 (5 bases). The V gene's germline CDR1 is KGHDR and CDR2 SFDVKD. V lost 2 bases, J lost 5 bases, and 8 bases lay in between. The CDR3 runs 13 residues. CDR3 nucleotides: TGTGCCACCAGTGATTCGGGGGGGTATGGCTACACCTTC. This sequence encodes CATSDSGGYGYTF.

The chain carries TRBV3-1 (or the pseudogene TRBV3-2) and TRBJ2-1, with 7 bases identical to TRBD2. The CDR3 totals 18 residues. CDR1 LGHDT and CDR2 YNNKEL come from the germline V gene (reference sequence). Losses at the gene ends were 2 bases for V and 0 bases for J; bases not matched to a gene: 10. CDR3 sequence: CASSQRLAAPSSYNEQFF. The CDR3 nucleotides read TGTGCCAGCAGCCAACGGCTAGCGGCTCCTAGCTCCTACAATGAGCAGTTCTTC.

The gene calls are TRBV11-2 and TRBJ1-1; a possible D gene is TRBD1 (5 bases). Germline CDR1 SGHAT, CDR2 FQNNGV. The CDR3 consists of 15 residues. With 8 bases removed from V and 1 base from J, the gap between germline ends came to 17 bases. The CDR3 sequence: CASGFPAGKNTEAFF. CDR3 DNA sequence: TGTGCCAGCGGATTTCCTGCAGGGAAGAACACTGAAGCTTTCTTT.

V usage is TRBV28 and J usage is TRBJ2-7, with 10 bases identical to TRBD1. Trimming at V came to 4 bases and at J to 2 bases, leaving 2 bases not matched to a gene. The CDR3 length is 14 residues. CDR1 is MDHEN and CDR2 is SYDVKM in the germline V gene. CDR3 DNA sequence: TGTGCCAGCAGTTGGGACAGGGGCCCCTACGAGCAGTACTTC. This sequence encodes CASSWDRGPYEQYF. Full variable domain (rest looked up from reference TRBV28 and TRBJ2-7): DVKVTQSSRYLVKRTGEKVFLECVQDMDHENMFWYRQDPGLGLRLIYFSYDVKMKEKGDIPEGYSVSREKKERFSLILESASTNQTSMYLCASSWDRGPYEQYFGPGTRLTVT.

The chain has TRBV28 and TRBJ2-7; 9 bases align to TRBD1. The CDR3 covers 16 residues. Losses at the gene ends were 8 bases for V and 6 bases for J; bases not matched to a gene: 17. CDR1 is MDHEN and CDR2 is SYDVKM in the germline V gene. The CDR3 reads CASVQIKQGAHREQYF. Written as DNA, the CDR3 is TGTGCCAGCGTTCAAATCAAACAGGGGGCGCATCGCGAGCAGTACTTC. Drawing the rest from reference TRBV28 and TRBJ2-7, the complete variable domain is DVKVTQSSRYLVKRTGEKVFLECVQDMDHENMFWYRQDPGLGLRLIYFSYDVKMKEKGDIPEGYSVSREKKERFSLILESASTNQTSMYLCASVQIKQGAHREQYFGPGTRLTVT.

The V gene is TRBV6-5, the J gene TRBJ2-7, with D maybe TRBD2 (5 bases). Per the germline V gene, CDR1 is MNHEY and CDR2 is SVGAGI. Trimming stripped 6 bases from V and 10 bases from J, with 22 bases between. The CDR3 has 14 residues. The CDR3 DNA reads TGTGCCAGCAGAAACCCAGGACTGGCTACCGGCCAGTACTTC. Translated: CASRNPGLATGQYF.

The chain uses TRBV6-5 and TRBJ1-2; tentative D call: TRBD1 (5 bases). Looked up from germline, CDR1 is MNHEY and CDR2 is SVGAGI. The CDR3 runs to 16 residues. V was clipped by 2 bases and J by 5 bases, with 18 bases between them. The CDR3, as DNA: TGTGCCAGCAGTTACCTTCCCGACATCAAGGGGTATGGCTACACCTTC. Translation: CASSYLPDIKGYGYTF.

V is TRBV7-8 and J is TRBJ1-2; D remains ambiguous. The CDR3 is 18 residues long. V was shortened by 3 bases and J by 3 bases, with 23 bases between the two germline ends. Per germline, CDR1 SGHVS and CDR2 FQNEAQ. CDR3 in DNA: TGTGCCAGCAGCTTGGGTCCGCGGCAGACCCTTATTTACTATGGCTACACCTTC. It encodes CASSLGPRQTLIYYGYTF.

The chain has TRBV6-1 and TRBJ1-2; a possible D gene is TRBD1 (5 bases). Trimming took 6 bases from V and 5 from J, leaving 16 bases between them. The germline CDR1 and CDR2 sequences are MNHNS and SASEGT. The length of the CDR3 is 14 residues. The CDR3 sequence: CASRRAQEPYGYTF. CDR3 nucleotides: TGTGCCAGCAGACGTGCACAGGAGCCTTATGGCTACACCTTC.

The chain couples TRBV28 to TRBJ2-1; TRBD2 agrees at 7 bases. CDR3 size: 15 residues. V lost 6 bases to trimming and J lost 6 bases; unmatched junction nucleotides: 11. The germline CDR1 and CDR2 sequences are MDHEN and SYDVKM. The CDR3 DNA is TGTGCCAGCAGACTTTGGGGGGGGACCACCAATGAGCAGTTCTTC. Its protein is CASRLWGGTTNEQFF.

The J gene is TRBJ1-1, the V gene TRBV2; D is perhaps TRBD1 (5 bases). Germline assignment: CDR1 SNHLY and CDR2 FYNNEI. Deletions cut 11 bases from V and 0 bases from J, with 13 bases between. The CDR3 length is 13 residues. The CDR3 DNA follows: TGTGCCCAGGGCGCTGAACTGAACACTGAAGCTTTCTTT. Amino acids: CAQGAELNTEAFF.

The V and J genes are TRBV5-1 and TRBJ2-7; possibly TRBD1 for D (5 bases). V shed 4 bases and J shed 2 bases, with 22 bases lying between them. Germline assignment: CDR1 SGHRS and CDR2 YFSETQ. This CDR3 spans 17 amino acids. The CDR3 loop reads CASSPPHGAKSPYEQYF. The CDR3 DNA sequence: TGCGCCAGCAGCCCACCCCATGGGGCAAAGAGTCCCTACGAGCAGTACTTC.

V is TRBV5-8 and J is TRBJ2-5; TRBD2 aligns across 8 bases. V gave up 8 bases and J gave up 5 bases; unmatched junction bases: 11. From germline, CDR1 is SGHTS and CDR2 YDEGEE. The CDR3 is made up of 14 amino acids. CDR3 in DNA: TGTGCCAGTGCCCCCGGGACTAGACAGGAGACCCAGTACTTC. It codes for CASAPGTRQETQYF.

CDR3 amino acids: CASSFTGGDGYTF. The CDR3 DNA reads TGTGCCAGCAGCTTCACAGGGGGAGATGGCTACACCTTC. The chain employs TRBV5-4 and TRBJ1-2, with 8 bases aligning to TRBD1. V shed 2 bases, J shed 6 bases, and the junction held 3 bases outside the gene matches. This CDR3 has 13 amino acids. Germline lookup yields CDR1 SGHNT and CDR2 YYREEE (reference sequence).

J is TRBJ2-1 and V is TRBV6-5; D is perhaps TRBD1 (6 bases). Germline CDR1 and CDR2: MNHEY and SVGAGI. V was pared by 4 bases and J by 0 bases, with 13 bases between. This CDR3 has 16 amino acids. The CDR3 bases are TGTGCCAGCAGTTTGGCGGACAGCGCCTCCTACAATGAGCAGTTCTTC. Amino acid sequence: CASSLADSASYNEQFF.